Detailed here is one T cell receptor (beta chain). No antigen is known for it. No per-base quality is available; no much larger clone lies one base away. The data were obtained in a study of blood T cell repertoires in COVID-19 (dated by TCRdb to the early 2020s). Turning to the overall study: The collaborator samples originated in the United States, Italy and Spain and spanned the acute and convalescent phases of COVID-19. Where available, HLA class I and class II types were obtained from metadata supplied by the sample provider rather than from assay-based typing. The prospective study material was composed of cDNA or gDNA derived from T cells, B-cell-depleted T cells, or PBMCs. Deeply sampled blood TCRbeta repertoires from subjects exposed to, actively infected with, or recovered from COVID-19 were included in the dataset. The samples were drawn from the first 160 participants of the ongoing ImmuneRACE study and from roughly 1,300 subjects provided by 6 global collaborators. The sample metadata nearly always contained a de-identified subject ID, COVID-19 status, age in years and sex. The repertoires were released in a freely available public database meant as a resource for research on the immune response to SARS-CoV-2. Findings and caveats that apply to the study as a whole: The amount of clinical and demographic metadata varied by source and participant and was provided uncurated.

The CDR3 numbers 14 residues from cysteine through phenylalanine. Kept here is only the CDR3 DNA, which spans 42 bases and is read in frame from base 1. The junction shows trimming of 0 bases on V and 5 bases on J, plus 8 bases between the germline ends. Looking up the germline V gene yields CDR1 ENHRY and CDR2 SYGVKD. In the prospective study, participants were about 18 to 100 years old, resided in fewer than 25 geographic areas of the United States, and were enrolled through a virtual design. In the prospective study, participants were assigned to cohorts based on the clinical history participants reported in a screening survey and a study questionnaire. ImmuneRACE Cohort 3 recovered participants were defined by two consecutive negative NP/OP PCR tests, healthcare professional clearance, or symptom resolution. Each participant in the prospective study had whole blood, serum and a nasopharyngeal or oropharyngeal swab collected by mobile phlebotomists. Participants in the prospective study had the option to provide additional blood draws and questionnaires over a roughly 2-month period. Prospective study blood samples were shipped either frozen or at room temperature before DNA extraction.

The immunoSEQ Assay, a bias-controlled multiplex PCR, was used to amplify TCRbeta CDR3 regions from genomic DNA. Turning to the authors' computational methods: Nucleated cell counts per sample were estimated from amplification of reference gene primers within the assay. To quantify the absolute abundance of each unique TCRbeta CDR3 rearrangement, sequence reads were collapsed and filtered. For each sample, productive Simpson clonality was calculated as the square root of Simpson's diversity index over productive rearrangements. Imported from immuneACCESS, the table was reduced by TCRdb to in-frame sequences with V and J called. These copies leave out some clones; in studies compared against another copy, an unresolved V gene accounts for under half, and the cause of the remainder is not known. V, J and clone size reflect that table, while D and trimming were determined from the DNA. Present in this sample are approximately 300,000 clones, around nine tenths of which were seen just once. The ten largest clonotypes hold approximately 2.6% of the sample.

The V gene is TRBV10-3 and the J gene is TRBJ1-5; no D gene is confidently identified. The specimen sequenced was PBMCs or T cells enriched from blood (not recorded which). The TCR sequence derives from a woman in her late teens or twenties who had recovered from COVID-19. The nucleotide sequence is TGTGCCATCAGTGAGTCGACACAGTATCAGCCCCAGCATTTT. The encoded protein is CAISESTQYQPQHF.